The rows below give T cell receptor beta chains drawn from one sample of a study of neurological immune-mediated disorders. TCRdb redid the calling of the 5' RACE reads with MiXCR, one entry per CDR3 protein. The table lists 30,000 to 40,000 distinct CDR3 sequences, nearly 7.5% of them singletons. Sequenced material: PBMCs. The receptors were gathered from a woman aged 40 to 49 in good health. Each CDR3 is given with its conserved first and last residue. A D gene is named only where the DNA matches it firmly. Each size is once, few or many counts, or a class when the clone is expanded.

J gene | D gene | V gene | clone size | CDR3 DNA | CDR3 protein
TRBJ2-3 | NA | TRBV28 | many | TGTGCCAGCAGCGCTGACTTCACAGATACGCAGTATTTT | CASSADFTDTQYF
TRBJ2-7 | NA | TRBV21-1 | many | TGTGCCAGCTTTCTAGCGCTTATGAACCACGAGCAGTACTTC | CASFLALMNHEQYF
TRBJ2-1 | TRBD2 | TRBV28 | many | TGTGCCAGCAGTTCATTCCGGACTAGCGGGAGACGGGATGAGCAGTTCTTC | CASSSFRTSGRRDEQFF
TRBJ2-1 | TRBD2 | TRBV7-3 | many | TGTGCCAGCAGCTGGGGACTAGCGGGACGAACAACTGACATGAGCTCCTACAATGAGCAGTTCTTC | CASSWGLAGRTTDMSSYNEQFF
TRBJ2-3 | NA | TRBV5-1 | many | TGCGCCAGCAGCCCGGACAGAGCTAGCACAGATACGCAGTATTTT | CASSPDRASTDTQYF
TRBJ1-5 | TRBD1 | TRBV28 | many | TGTGCCAGCAGCCCCGGGACAGGGGGCCTTCAGCCCCAGCATTTT | CASSPGTGGLQPQHF
TRBJ1-2 | NA | TRBV2 | many | TGTGCCAGCAGTGAGGGCACTGGCTACACCTTC | CASSEGTGYTF
TRBJ2-1 | NA | TRBV20-1 | many | TGCAGTGCGGGCCCCTCCTACAATGAGCAGTTCTTC | CSAGPSYNEQFF
TRBJ2-2 | NA | TRBV27 | few | TGTGCCAGCAGCTTCGGTCCGCCGGGCACCGGGGAGCTGTTTTTT | CASSFGPPGTGELFF
TRBJ2-3 | NA | TRBV7-2 | many | TGTGCCAGCAGCTTGTTCTACGGGGTGGGAGATACGCAGTATTTT | CASSLFYGVGDTQYF